These 25 T cell receptor beta chains came from one sample sequenced in a study of T cell repertoires in cytomegalovirus infection. TCRdb processed the reads anew with MiXCR; each CDR3 protein has one entry. The sample includes roughly 760,000 distinct CDR3 sequences, 35% of them seen just once. Sequencing was done on a sample of PBMCs. These receptors were collected from a human donor in good health (CMV status not recorded). Some clones in this sample may be carry-over from other donors' samples.

For this clonotype: Its ends do not fully match the called genes, so a read error is possible. V gene TRBV6-1 combines with J gene TRBJ2-5, with a possible D match to TRBD1 (6 bases). CDR3 length: 13 residues. Germline V gene data show CDR1 as MNHNS and CDR2 as SASEGT. The CDR3 region has the DNA TGTGCCAGCAACGGGGACATCGCGGAGACCCATTACTTC. It is translated as CASNGDIAETHYF.

This chain connects TRBV7-9 to TRBJ2-7; D may be TRBD2 (6 bases). Germline CDR1 is SEHNR and CDR2 is FQNEAQ (reference sequence). The CDR3 has 15 amino acids. Between the trimmed V and J ends, which lost 4 bases and 3 bases, there was a span of 16 bases. The CDR3 sequence: CASSSLGAGLYEQYF. Written as DNA, the CDR3 is TGTGCCAGCAGCTCTCTGGGCGCGGGACTCTACGAGCAGTACTTC.

This clonotype has only a few counts. V gene TRBV27 combines with J gene TRBJ2-7; 9 bases are a match to TRBD2. The CDR3 contains 17 residues. The germline V gene has CDR1 MNHEY and CDR2 SMNVEV (reference sequence). Losses at the gene ends were 5 bases for V and 2 bases for J; bases not matched to a gene: 13. The CDR3 coding sequence is TGTGCCAGCAGTCCCGTCTTACTAGCGGGCCGTACCTACGAGCAGTACTTC. Translating it yields CASSPVLLAGRTYEQYF.

This rearrangement joins TRBV20-1 to TRBJ2-3; 7 nucleotides line up with TRBD2. Germline V gives CDR1 DFQATT, CDR2 SNEGSKA (reference sequence). The CDR3 totals 15 residues. Trimming took 4 bases from V and 3 from J; bases not matched to a gene: 10. Here the CDR3 reads CSATRDSGPTDTQYF. CDR3 bases: TGCAGTGCTACTAGGGATAGCGGGCCAACAGATACGCAGTATTTT.

V and J are TRBV5-1 and TRBJ1-2, with 8 bases identical to TRBD1. V dropped 4 bases and J dropped 5; count of bases not matched to a gene: 13. This CDR3 contains 16 residues. Per germline, CDR1 SGHRS and CDR2 YFSETQ. The CDR3 spells CASSPVSGQGGYGYTF. Written as DNA, the CDR3 is TGCGCCAGCAGCCCGGTATCCGGACAGGGCGGGTATGGCTACACCTTC.

J is TRBJ2-5 and V is TRBV12-3 or TRBV12-4; weak D call: TRBD1 (5 bases). Deletions cut 4 bases from V and 1 base from J, with 19 bases between. The CDR3 covers 17 residues. The DNA of the CDR3 is TGTGCCAGCAGTTATTCTTGGACACCCGACTTCCAAGAGACCCAGTACTTC. This sequence encodes CASSYSWTPDFQETQYF.

This clonotype showed up many times. The V and J genes are TRBV19 and TRBJ1-1; D gene ambiguous. V was shortened by 6 bases and J by 6 bases, with 5 bases between the two germline ends. The germline gives CDR1 LNHDA, CDR2 SQIVND (reference sequence). The CDR3 is made up of 10 amino acids. The CDR3 nucleotides are TGTGCCAGTAGGGCTTCTGAAGCTTTCTTT. Protein product: CASRASEAFF.

The V call is TRBV19, the J call TRBJ1-2; D ambiguous. The CDR3 has 13 amino acids. The V gene lost 3 bases and the J gene lost 4 bases, with 9 bases spanning the gap. Germline V lookup: CDR1 LNHDA, CDR2 SQIVND (reference sequence). The CDR3 nucleotides are TGTGCCAGTAGTATCGACATGGCCTATGGCTACACCTTC. This encodes CASSIDMAYGYTF.

As to this clonotype: A much larger clonotype is one base distant, so this may be a read error. The chain recombines TRBV7-2 with TRBJ1-2, with D hard to call. The CDR3 totals 18 residues. Trimming took off 6 bases at V and 2 bases at J, with 25 bases between the two ends. The germline V gene has CDR1 SGHTA and CDR2 FQGNSA. The CDR3 is CASRLGKGHGVPNYGYTF. CDR3 in DNA: TGTGCCAGCAGACTAGGGAAGGGTCACGGGGTTCCAAACTATGGCTACACCTTC.

V is TRBV6-1 and J is TRBJ1-1; 7 bases align to TRBD1. Germline CDR1 and CDR2: MNHNS and SASEGT. CDR3 length equals 16 residues. With V trimmed by 1 base and J by 4 bases, 9 bases remained unmatched. The CDR3: CASSEGYRGRGTEAFF. As DNA, the CDR3 is TGTGCCAGCAGTGAAGGGTACAGGGGTCGCGGCACTGAAGCTTTCTTT.

This clonotype was counted at least ten times. The V and J genes are TRBV28 and TRBJ2-7; D ambiguous. V lost 3 bases and J lost 7, with 16 bases in between. The CDR3 runs to 14 residues. Looked up from germline, CDR1 is MDHEN and CDR2 is SYDVKM. CDR3 in amino acids: CASSLTEPQREQYF. The DNA for the CDR3 is TGTGCCAGCAGTTTGACCGAACCCCAGAGGGAGCAGTACTTC.

This clonotype showed up just a few times. The chain recombines TRBV6-1 with TRBJ1-2, with D unclear. Trimming took off 3 bases at V and 3 bases at J, with 14 bases between the two ends. The CDR3 totals 15 residues. Germline loops: CDR1 MNHNS, CDR2 SASEGT. The CDR3 sequence is CASSDRGRLYYGYTF. CDR3 in DNA: TGTGCCAGCAGTGATCGAGGCAGGCTCTACTATGGCTACACCTTC.

Note on this clonotype: The CDR3 end shows no conserved phenylalanine or tryptophan, and so a read error is likely. The chain carries TRBV11-2 and TRBJ2-7; D might be TRBD1 or TRBD2, each matching 5 bases. Germline V gene sequence: CDR1 SGHAT, CDR2 FQNNGV. The V and J ends lost 5 bases and 6 bases respectively, with 8 bases between them. The length of the CDR3 is 11 residues. This chain's CDR3 is CASSGAGEQYL. The CDR3 nucleotides are TGTGCCAGCAGCGGGGCGGGCGAGCAGTACTTA.

The chain has TRBV7-2 and TRBJ2-7, with a possible D match to TRBD2 (6 bases). V lost 5 bases, J lost 6 bases, and 17 bases lay in between. CDR3 length: 14 amino acids. The V gene's germline CDR1 is SGHTA and CDR2 FQGNSA. This chain's CDR3 is CASSPGLRGFEQYF. The CDR3 bases are TGTGCCAGCAGCCCCGGACTCCGGGGGTTCGAGCAGTACTTC. Drawing the rest from reference TRBV7-2 and TRBJ2-7, the complete variable domain is GAGVSQSPSNKVTEKGKDVELRCDPISGHTALYWYRQSLGQGLEFLIYFQGNSAPDKSGLPSDRFSAERTGGSVSTLTIQRTQQEDSAVYLCASSPGLRGFEQYFGPGTRLTVT.

The chain carries TRBV7-6 and TRBJ1-1; D unresolved. Germline assignment: CDR1 SGHVS and CDR2 FNYEAQ. The CDR3 is 14 amino acids. V was shortened by 1 base and J by 1 base, with 7 bases between the two germline ends. The CDR3 is CASSLGFGNTEAFF. The CDR3 DNA follows: TGTGCCAGCAGCTTAGGATTCGGGAACACTGAAGCTTTCTTT.

This chain joins TRBV9 and TRBJ1-6, with D hard to call. The CDR3 is 15 residues long. Germline loops: CDR1 SGDLS, CDR2 YYNGEE. Trimming took 0 bases from V and 2 from J, leaving 6 bases between them. CDR3 nucleotide sequence: TGTGCCAGCAGCGTAGGGGTCCCCTATAATTCACCCCTCCACTTT. It is translated as CASSVGVPYNSPLHF.

The J gene is TRBJ1-1, the V gene TRBV28; D not resolved. Germline V gene lookup returns CDR1 MDHEN and CDR2 SYDVKM. The CDR3 is 14 amino acids. V was clipped by 3 bases and J by 0 bases, with 8 bases between them. The CDR3 is CASSFPRLNTEAFF. CDR3 bases: TGTGCCAGCAGTTTCCCCAGGCTGAACACTGAAGCTTTCTTT.

In its sample, this clonotype was seen a few times. This chain links TRBV19 with TRBJ1-5, with D possibly matching TRBD1 (6 bases). The V and J ends lost 7 bases and 6 bases respectively, with 16 bases between them. CDR1 is LNHDA and CDR2 is SQIVND in the germline V gene (reference sequence). There are 14 residues in the CDR3. This CDR3 is CASIVSGARQPQHF. CDR3 bases: TGTGCCAGTATTGTCTCAGGGGCCCGTCAGCCCCAGCATTTT.

This clonotype turned up a few times. This chain connects TRBV29-1 to TRBJ1-5, with D unresolved. V shed 0 bases and J shed 5 bases, with 8 bases lying between them. The CDR3 is 13 amino acids. The germline CDR1 and CDR2 sequences are SQVTM and ANQGSEA. CDR3 residues: CSVEEARDQPQHF. CDR3 DNA sequence: TGCAGCGTTGAAGAAGCCAGAGATCAGCCCCAGCATTTT. The variable domain in full, completed from reference TRBV29-1 and TRBJ1-5, reads SAVISQKPSRDICQRGTSLTIQCQVDSQVTMMFWYRQQPGQSLTLIATANQGSEATYESGFVIDKFPISRPNLTFSTLTVSNMSPEDSSIYLCSVEEARDQPQHFGDGTRLSIL.

For this clonotype: A read error may explain this, as a much larger clone is one base away. The chain joins TRBV6-5 to TRBJ2-7; D is tentatively TRBD1 or TRBD2 (5 bases each). Per the germline V gene, CDR1 is MNHEY and CDR2 is SVGAGI. The CDR3 loop spans 14 amino acids. Trimming removed 5 bases at V and 2 bases at J, with 13 bases between. The DNA for the CDR3 is TGTGCCAGCAGTCCACCGGGGCCAGCCTACGAGCAGTACTTC. Protein sequence: CASSPPGPAYEQYF.

This clonotype showed up just a few times. CDR3 loop: CASTYTPSNTEAFF. CDR3 coding DNA: TGTGCCAGCACATACACTCCCTCGAACACTGAAGCTTTCTTT. The V and J genes are TRBV6-5 and TRBJ1-1, with D unclear. The germline V gene encodes CDR1 MNHEY and CDR2 SVGAGI. The CDR3 spans 14 residues. Trimming left V 7 bases short and J 1 base short, with 13 bases between.

The chain carries TRBV27 and TRBJ2-7, with TRBD2 matching 11 bases. Germline CDR1 is MNHEY and CDR2 is SMNVEV (reference sequence). CDR3 length equals 20 residues. Trimming took 0 bases from V and 0 from J; bases not matched to a gene: 13. This CDR3 reads CASSLSVPGTSGRNSYEQYF. The DNA of the CDR3 is TGTGCCAGCAGTTTATCGGTCCCCGGGACTAGCGGAAGAAACTCCTACGAGCAGTACTTC.

The rearrangement links TRBV6-1 to TRBJ1-1, with 7 bases lining up with TRBD1. The V and J ends lost 8 bases and 6 bases, in that order; junction bases with no gene match: 15. Germline V gene sequence: CDR1 MNHNS, CDR2 SASEGT. The CDR3 runs 15 residues. CDR3 protein: CASPKTGPRGAEAFF. The CDR3 nucleotides are TGTGCCAGCCCAAAGACAGGGCCAAGGGGTGCTGAAGCTTTCTTT.

A note on this clonotype: As the CDR3 is not closed by the conserved phenylalanine or tryptophan, this likely results from a read error. This CDR3 is CASSAGQGRWETQYL. CDR3 coding DNA: TGTGCCAGCAGCGCCGGACAGGGCCGTTGGGAGACCCAGTACTTA. The rearrangement links TRBV7-3 to TRBJ2-5, with 8 nucleotides matching TRBD1. Germline-derived CDR1 and CDR2 are SGHTA and FQGTGA. Unmatched junction bases numbered 10, after V lost 5 bases and J lost 5 bases. This CDR3 comprises 15 residues.

The rearrangement uses TRBV28 and TRBJ2-5; no clear D. Germline V CDR1 and CDR2: MDHEN, SYDVKM. CDR3 length equals 16 residues. The V end lost 7 bases, the J end lost 6 bases, and 24 bases lay between the germline ends. The DNA of the CDR3 is TGTGCCAGCACCCCGAAATGGAAAAGTATCAGCAAGACCCAGTACTTC. Protein sequence: CASTPKWKSISKTQYF.